This T cell receptor (beta chain) was obtained from a study of blood T cell repertoires in COVID-19. The CDR3 is made up of 13 amino acids. Per germline, CDR1 ENHRY and CDR2 SYGVKD. V shed 10 bases and J 5 bases; nucleotides not matched to a gene: 9. How the authors handled the data: Estimation of nucleated cell counts relied on the amplification of reference gene primers. The repertoire was sequenced with immunoSEQ multiplex PCR; TCRdb's copy has only in-frame clones and lacks some. V and J calls and clone size are given by that table; D and trimming were obtained from the DNA. The sample lists 100,000 or so clones, 90% to 95% occurring once.

This chain joins TRBV10-3 and TRBJ1-1; TRBD1 matches at 8 bases. The sample consisted of peripheral blood. The receptor's source is a woman between 50 and 59 years old in a cohort sampled during active COVID-19. The CDR3 reads CATTDRVETEAFF. The CDR3 coding sequence is TGTGCCACCACGGACAGGGTGGAGACTGAAGCTTTCTTT.